This T cell receptor beta chain was identified in a study of blood T cell repertoires in COVID-19. Overall study context: Acute and convalescent COVID-19 specimens originated in the United States, Italy and Spain.

Original handling: Estimates of nucleated cell counts were drawn from the amplification of reference gene primers. Using immunoSEQ multiplex PCR, the repertoire was profiled, and TCRdb retains in-frame clones only, with some absent. That table gives V, J and clone size, and the DNA gave D and trimming. Of 250,000 to 300,000 clones listed, approximately 91% are singletons. Germline lookup yields CDR1 LGHDT and CDR2 YNNKEL (reference sequence). Trimming took off 0 bases at V and 3 bases at J, with 11 bases between the two ends. The length of the CDR3 is 15 residues. Specimen: PBMCs or T cells enriched from blood (not recorded which). The receptor's source is a woman aged 40-49 years with acute COVID-19. The chain combines TRBV3-1 (or the pseudogene TRBV3-2) with TRBJ1-2; TRBD1 is a possible D gene (5 bases). The CDR3 region has the DNA TGTGCCAGCAGCCAAGAGGTGCGGGGGGACTATGGCTACACCTTC. It codes for CASSQEVRGDYGYTF.